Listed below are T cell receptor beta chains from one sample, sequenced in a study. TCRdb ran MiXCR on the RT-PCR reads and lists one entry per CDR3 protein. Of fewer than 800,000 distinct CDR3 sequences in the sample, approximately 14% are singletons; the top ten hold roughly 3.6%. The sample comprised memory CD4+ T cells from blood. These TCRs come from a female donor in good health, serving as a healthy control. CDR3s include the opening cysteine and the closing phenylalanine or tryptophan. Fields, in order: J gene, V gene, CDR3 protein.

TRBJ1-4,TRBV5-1,CASSYGGLINEKLFF
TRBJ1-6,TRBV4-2,CASSQAGTDNNSPLHF
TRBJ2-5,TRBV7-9,CASSPGVLETQYF
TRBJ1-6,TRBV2,CASSPDRGAYSPLHF
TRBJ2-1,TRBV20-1,CSARSRQDQEQFF
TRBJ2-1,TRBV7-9,CASSFGSTGNEQFF
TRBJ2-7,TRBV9,CASSPYGLAGDHEQYF
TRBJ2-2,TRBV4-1,CASSPGSLTGELFF
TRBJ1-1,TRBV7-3,CASSLMGADTEAFF
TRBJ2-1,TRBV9,CASSVGASGGALTIQFF
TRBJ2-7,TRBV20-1,CSASSEQYF
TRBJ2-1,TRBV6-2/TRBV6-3,CASSYSSGLAGNPNEQFF
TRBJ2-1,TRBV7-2,CASSLDRASYNEQFF
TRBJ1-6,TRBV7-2,CASSLAGSQGLNNSPLHF
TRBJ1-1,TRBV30,CAAREGSGTEAFF
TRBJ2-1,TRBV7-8,CASNMEGGSYNEQFF
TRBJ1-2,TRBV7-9,CASSSEPRGYGYTF
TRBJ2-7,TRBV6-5,CATRRVMSNEQYF
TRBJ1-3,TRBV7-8,CASSLARGTGNTIYF
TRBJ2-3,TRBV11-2,CASSFTEGPTDTQYF
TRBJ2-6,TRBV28,CASSLHSSGANVLTF
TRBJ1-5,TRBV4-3,CASSSTWDQPQHF
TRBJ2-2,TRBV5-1,CASSLAGATHTGELFF
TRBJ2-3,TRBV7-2,CASSSLPGQQDTQYF
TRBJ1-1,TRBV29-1,CSVGETGRSEAFF
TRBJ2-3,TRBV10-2,CASSDPGTSGSTDTQYF
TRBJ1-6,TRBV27,CASSSYRQGSPLHF
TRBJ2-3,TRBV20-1,CSSREGPGADTQYF
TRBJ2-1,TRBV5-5,CASSLAGSFEYNEQFF
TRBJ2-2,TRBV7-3,CASSSSYGLTANTGELFF
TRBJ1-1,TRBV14,CASALPTGEAFF
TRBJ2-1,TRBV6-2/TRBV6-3,CASSRPPDEQFF
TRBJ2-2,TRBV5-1,CASRSGQTPNTGELFF
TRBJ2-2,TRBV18,CASSLEGPNTGELFF
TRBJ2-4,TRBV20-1,CSARADSTSGANIQYF
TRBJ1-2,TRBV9,CASSAGTFTPTGYGYTF
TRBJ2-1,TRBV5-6,CASSLVGRVEQFF
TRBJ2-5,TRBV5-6,CASSLPGVAGGGETQYF
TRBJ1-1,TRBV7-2,CASSSPLNTEAFF
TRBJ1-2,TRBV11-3,CASSKGTGASYGYTF
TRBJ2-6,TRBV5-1,CASTLSTGANVLTF
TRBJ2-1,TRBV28,CASSFEGEQFF
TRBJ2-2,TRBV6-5,CASSYSILAGEPGELFF
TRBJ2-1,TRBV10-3,CAISSPTGDLSYNEQFF
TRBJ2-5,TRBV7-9,CASSPPGRAQETQYF
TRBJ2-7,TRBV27,CASSNPGLAGGYEQYF
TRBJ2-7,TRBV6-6,CASTGTRSYEQYF